The clone carrying this T cell receptor (beta chain) was picked up one time. Its antigen is unknown. The data were produced by immunoSEQ multiplex PCR, yet TCRdb's version contains in-frame clones alone and is incomplete. This table has 2 million to 2.5 million clones, approximately 93% appearing once. Division of CD4+ cells produced a CD45RA+ naive subset and a CD45RA-negative memory subset. This specimen comes from a study of shared clonotypes between healthy human individuals. Study results and caveats: Shared clonotypes: about 5% naive CD4, about 4% naive CD8, roughly 2.2% memory CD4, 0.4% memory CD8. Naive subsets generally exceeded memory subsets in estimated richness. The study's rarefaction showed incomplete sorted-subset sequencing despite large depth.

The receptor was derived from a man between 18 and 35 years old in good health. Some clones in this sample may be carry-over from other donors' samples. Sequencing used naive CD4+ T cells from PBMCs. Subset in this sample: CD45RA+ positively selected.

The CDR3 sequence is CASSSGGGAYNEQFF. DNA for the CDR3: TGTGCCAGCAGCTCGGGGGGCGGGGCATACAATGAGCAGTTCTTC. V gene TRBV5-4 combines with J gene TRBJ2-1; D possibly corresponds to TRBD2 (7 bases). V was clipped by 3 bases and J by 4 bases, with 14 bases between them. The CDR3 has 15 amino acids. Germline V lookup: CDR1 SGHNT, CDR2 YYREEE (reference sequence).